This T cell receptor (beta chain) was identified during a study of T cell responses to AZD1222 COVID-19 vaccine. About this clone: What it binds is unknown. Other DNA sequences from this sample encode an identical CDR3 as well.

Assay: immunoSEQ multiplex PCR; the TCRdb copy retains only in-frame clones and omits some. The data contain 100,000 or so clones, approximately 90% of them singletons. The CDR3 is 14 residues long. Trimming took 4 bases from V and 1 from J, leaving 9 bases between them. The germline V gene has CDR1 SGDLS and CDR2 YYNGEE. Whole-study findings and limits: Spike-specific TCR breadth and depth rose after two AZD1222 doses. Among vaccine-associated CD4 TCRs, coverage spanned spike, with dominance at 160-218 and 743-854.

The gene calls are TRBV9 and TRBJ1-5; D gene uncertain. The source is an adult in good health. The sample consisted of peripheral blood, taken on day 0 of AZD1222 vaccination. The CDR3 protein is CASSSGGSNQPQHF. The CDR3 coding sequence is TGTGCCAGCAGCTCAGGAGGAAGCAATCAGCCCCAGCATTTT.